This TCR beta chain was obtained from a study of monozygotic twins with inflammatory bowel disease. On this clonotype: The antigen remains unidentified.

Input per TCR library consisted of 3500 ng of total RNA. TCRdb re-analyzed the 5' RACE reads; it lists each CDR3 protein once, without DNA. The sample table sets out more than 95,000 distinct CDR3 sequences. The CDR3 is 12 amino acids. The germline V gene encodes CDR1 SGHTA and CDR2 FQGNSA. Study-level results: The data did not back a single strong IBD-associated clonotype or signal. IBD patients carried less diverse TCRbeta repertoires (inverse Simpson) than healthy co-twins. Individual T cell subtypes were not distinguishable.

The sequencing sample was made of blood. This chain uses TRBV7-2 with TRBJ2-7. The TCR was taken from a human donor with ulcerative colitis or Crohn's disease, or a healthy co-twin of an affected twin (not recorded which). CDR3 sequence: CASSLGVRSLHF.